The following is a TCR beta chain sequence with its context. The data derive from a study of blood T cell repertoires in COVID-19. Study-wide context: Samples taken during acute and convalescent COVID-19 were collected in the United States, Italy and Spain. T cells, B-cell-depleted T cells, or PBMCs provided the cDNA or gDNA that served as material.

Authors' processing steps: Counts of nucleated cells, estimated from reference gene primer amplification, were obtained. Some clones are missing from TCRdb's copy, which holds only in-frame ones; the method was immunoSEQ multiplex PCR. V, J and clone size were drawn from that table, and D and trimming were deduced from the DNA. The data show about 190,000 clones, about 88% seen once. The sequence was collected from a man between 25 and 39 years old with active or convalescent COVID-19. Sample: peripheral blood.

The CDR3 region is CATSREVAGGAFF. DNA for the CDR3: TGTGCCACCAGCAGAGAGGTCGCAGGGGGAGCTTTCTTT. This chain connects TRBV15 to TRBJ1-1; 7 nucleotides agree with TRBD1. The germline gives CDR1 LNHNV, CDR2 YYDKDF (reference sequence). J lost 10 bases, V lost 0 bases, and 5 bases had no gene match. The CDR3 runs 13 residues.